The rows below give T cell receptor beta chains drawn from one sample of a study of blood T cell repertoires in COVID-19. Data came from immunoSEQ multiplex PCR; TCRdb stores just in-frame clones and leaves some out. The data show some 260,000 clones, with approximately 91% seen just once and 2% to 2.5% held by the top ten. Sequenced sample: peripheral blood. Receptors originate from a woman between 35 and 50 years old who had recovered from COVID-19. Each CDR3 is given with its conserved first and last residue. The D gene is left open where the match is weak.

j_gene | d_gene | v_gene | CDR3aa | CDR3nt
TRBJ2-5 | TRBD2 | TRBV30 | CAWSGLAEETQYF | TGTGCCTGGAGTGGACTAGCTGAAGAGACCCAGTACTTC
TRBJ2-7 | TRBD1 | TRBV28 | CASRPIIGTGNYEQYF | TGTGCCAGCAGGCCGATTATTGGGACAGGGAACTACGAGCAGTACTTC
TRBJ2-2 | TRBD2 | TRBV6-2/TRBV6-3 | CASSRMIAGGPPNGELFF | TGTGCCAGCAGTCGGATGATAGCGGGGGGGCCCCCCAACGGGGAGCTGTTTTTT
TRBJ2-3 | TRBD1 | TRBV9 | CASSAWDRSTDTQYF | TGTGCCAGCAGCGCCTGGGACAGGTCAACAGATACGCAGTATTTT
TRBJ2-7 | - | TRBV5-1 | CASSLDGGREQYF | TGCGCCAGCAGCTTGGATGGGGGCCGGGAGCAGTACTTC
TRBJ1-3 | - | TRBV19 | CASSSSTGNTIYF | TGTGCCAGTAGCTCCTCCACAGGAAACACCATATATTTT
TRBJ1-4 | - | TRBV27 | CASSLGSGAAKGANEKLFF | TGTGCCAGCAGCCTCGGTTCAGGGGCGGCGAAGGGGGCTAATGAAAAACTGTTTTTT
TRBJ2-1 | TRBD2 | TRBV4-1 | CASSRLAGQSWIEQFF | TGCGCCAGCAGCCGATTAGCGGGTCAGAGCTGGATTGAGCAGTTCTTC
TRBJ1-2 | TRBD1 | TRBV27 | CASSKETGGTYGYTF | TGTGCCAGCAGTAAAGAAACAGGGGGTACCTATGGCTACACCTTC
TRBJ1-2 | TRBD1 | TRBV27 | CASSFAGGYGYTF | TGTGCCAGCAGTTTCGCAGGGGGCTATGGCTACACCTTC
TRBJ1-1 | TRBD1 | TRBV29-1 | CSVLTGGYSEAFF | TGCAGCGTTCTGACAGGGGGTTACTCTGAAGCTTTCTTT
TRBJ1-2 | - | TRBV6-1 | CASSEVRSQGGYTF | TGTGCCAGCAGTGAAGTAAGGTCACAGGGTGGCTACACCTTC